This T cell receptor (beta chain) comes out of a study of blood T cell repertoires in COVID-19. Study summary: T cells, B-cell-depleted T cells, or PBMCs supplied cDNA or gDNA.

Seattle patient enrollment occurred during active infection, with longitudinal follow-up thereafter. The CDR3 has 13 amino acids. Authors' analysis steps: Counts of nucleated cells, estimated from reference gene primer amplification, were obtained. The method was immunoSEQ multiplex PCR; TCRdb's version includes in-frame clones alone and lacks a portion of them. That table furnishes V, J and clone size, whereas the DNA furnished D and trimming. The sample has 150,000 to 200,000 clones, about 81% seen once; the top ten hold over 9.5%. Material for sequencing was peripheral blood. The receptor's source is an elderly woman with COVID-19, enrolled during active disease. The chain joins TRBV21-1 to TRBJ2-7; TRBD2 is taken as the D call from the table, unchecked against the DNA. TRBV21-1 is designated a pseudogene. For the CDR3, the DNA is TGTGCCAGCAGCAAAGGAACGGTCTACGAGCAGTACTTC. Its protein is CASSKGTVYEQYF.